Shown below are 20 T cell receptor beta chains from a single sample sequenced in a study of cytomegalovirus exposure and HLA in healthy donors. Vbeta (60) and Jbeta (13) primers were used in the PCR. Clones were sequenced by immunoSEQ multiplex PCR, and TCRdb holds only the in-frame ones, with some missing. This table has around 150,000 clones, about 74% appearing once. The sample consisted of PBMCs. These receptor sequences come from a woman aged 45-65 years in good health and CMV-seronegative.

V and J are TRBV7-9 and TRBJ1-1, with 8 bases fitting TRBD1. The CDR3 is 13 residues long. Germline trimming cut 5 bases from V and 6 bases from J; bases unmatched to any gene: 5. Germline values: CDR1 SEHNR, CDR2 FQNEAQ (reference sequence). The CDR3 nucleotides are TGTGCCAGCAGCGCCTCAGGGGGCCCTGAAGCTTTCTTT. Protein product: CASSASGGPEAFF.

This chain uses TRBV6-6 with TRBJ1-2; D not certain. Trimming shortened V by 7 bases and J by 1 base, and 10 bases separated the two germline ends. Germline loops: CDR1 MNHNY, CDR2 SVGAGI (reference sequence). This CDR3 region has 13 residues. CDR3 residues: CASITTGNYGYTF. The CDR3 DNA reads as TGTGCCAGCATCACGACTGGTAACTATGGCTACACCTTC.

The chain uses TRBV7-6 and TRBJ2-1, with D possibly being TRBD1 (6 bases). CDR3 size: 12 residues. Germline CDR1 SGHVS, CDR2 FNYEAQ. Between the trimmed V and J ends, which lost 5 bases and 9 bases, there was a span of 11 bases. CDR3 coding DNA: TGTGCCAGCAGCGCGAACAGGGTTGAGCAGTTCTTC. Its protein is CASSANRVEQFF. Variable domain in full (rest from reference TRBV7-6 and TRBJ2-1): GAGVSQSPRYKVTKRGQDVALRCDPISGHVSLYWYRQALGQGPEFLTYFNYEAQQDKSGLPNDRFSAERPEGSISTLTIQRTEQRDSAMYRCASSANRVEQFFGPGTRLTVL.

This chain joins TRBV6-6 and TRBJ1-2, with D maybe TRBD1 (6 bases). Germline V gene data show CDR1 as MNHNY and CDR2 as SVGAGI (reference sequence). V gave up 8 bases and J gave up 8 bases, with 12 bases separating them. The CDR3 is made up of 11 amino acids. This chain's CDR3 is CASLGGHGYTF. The CDR3 coding sequence is TGTGCCAGCCTGGGGGGGCACGGCTACACCTTC.

V gene TRBV28 combines with J gene TRBJ2-1; a possible D gene is TRBD1 (6 bases). Germline V gives CDR1 MDHEN, CDR2 SYDVKM. The CDR3 covers 13 residues. V was clipped by 7 bases and J by 7 bases, with 14 bases between them. CDR3 DNA sequence: TGTGCCAGCAACAATGTGGGACAAAATGAGCAGTTCTTC. Encoded protein: CASNNVGQNEQFF.

The chain links TRBV18 to TRBJ2-6, with D possibly TRBD2 on 7 matching bases. Trimming left V 6 bases short and J 4 bases short, with 13 bases between. The CDR3 sequence is 15 residues long. Per germline, CDR1 KGHSH and CDR2 LQKENI. For the CDR3, the DNA is TGTGCCAGCTCGGCCGCGGGGGCGGGGGCCAACGTCCTGACTTTC. It specifies CASSAAGAGANVLTF.

The chain joins TRBV5-4 to TRBJ1-1; the D is unclear. Germline assignment: CDR1 SGHNT and CDR2 YYREEE (reference sequence). V lost 3 bases and J 5 bases, leaving 8 bases between the germline ends. This CDR3 is built from 12 residues. The CDR3 here is CASSSEVTEAFF. In DNA, the CDR3 is TGTGCCAGCAGCTCAGAGGTAACTGAAGCTTTCTTT.

The chain is built from TRBV2 and TRBJ1-2; 7 bases are shared with TRBD1. The CDR3 sequence is 15 residues long. Trimming at V came to 1 base and at J to 1 base, leaving 3 bases not matched to a gene. The germline V gene encodes CDR1 SNHLY and CDR2 FYNNEI. The chain's CDR3 is CASSEETGSNYGYTF. CDR3 DNA sequence: TGTGCCAGCAGTGAAGAGACAGGGAGTAACTATGGCTACACCTTC.

The chain joins TRBV2 to TRBJ2-3, with 7 bases lining up with TRBD1. The CDR3 totals 14 residues. J lost 4 bases, V lost 4 bases, and 5 bases had no gene match. CDR1 SNHLY and CDR2 FYNNEI come from the germline V gene. CDR3 loop: CASSAFRGSDTQYF. CDR3 nucleotides: TGTGCCAGCAGTGCCTTCAGGGGGTCAGATACGCAGTATTTT. The whole variable domain, remainder taken from reference TRBV2 and TRBJ2-3, is EPEVTQTPSHQVTQMGQEVILRCVPISNHLYFYWYRQILGQKVEFLVSFYNNEISEKSEIFDDQFSVERPDGSNFTLKIRSTKLEDSAMYFCASSAFRGSDTQYFGPGTRLTVL.

The rearrangement joins TRBV5-1 to TRBJ2-2, with 13 bases aligning to TRBD2. CDR1 and CDR2 (germline): SGHRS, YFSETQ. V was pared by 3 bases and J by 7 bases, with 6 bases of the junction left unmatched. The CDR3 covers 16 residues. Here the CDR3 reads CASSSGLAGINGELFF. In DNA, the CDR3 is TGCGCCAGCAGCTCGGGACTAGCGGGGATCAACGGGGAGCTGTTTTTT.

V and J are TRBV7-9 and TRBJ2-3; D may be TRBD1 (6 bases). The germline gives CDR1 SEHNR, CDR2 FQNEAQ (reference sequence). The CDR3 is 16 amino acids. The ends were cut back, 4 bases at V and 4 bases at J, with 18 bases in the middle. Written as DNA, the CDR3 is TGTGCCAGCAGCTCCCTTCGGACAGCCTTCGCAGATACGCAGTATTTT. It translates to CASSSLRTAFADTQYF.

This clone was seen more than once but under ten times. The chain joins TRBV5-1 to TRBJ2-7, with 9 bases matching TRBD1. Looked up from germline, CDR1 is SGHRS and CDR2 is YFSETQ. This CDR3 has 14 amino acids. J was trimmed by 5 bases and V by 4 bases; bases with no gene match: 7. CDR3 coding DNA: TGCGCCAGCAGCACGGGGGACAGGGCCCACGAGCAGTACTTC. This translates into CASSTGDRAHEQYF.

The rearrangement uses TRBV28 and TRBJ2-7, with a tentative D call TRBD1 (6 bases). Per germline, CDR1 MDHEN and CDR2 SYDVKM. The CDR3 covers 15 residues. The ends were cut back, 5 bases at V and 1 base at J, with 15 bases in the middle. The CDR3 bases are TGTGCCAGCAGTCCTAGCTCAGGGGAATCCTACGAGCAGTACTTC. Its protein product is CASSPSSGESYEQYF.

The chain is built from TRBV29-1 and TRBJ2-7, with D possibly TRBD2 on 6 matching bases. CDR1 is SQVTM and CDR2 is ANQGSEA in the germline V gene. Trimming stripped 1 base from V and 0 bases from J, with 13 bases between. The length of the CDR3 is 15 residues. The CDR3 DNA reads as TGCAGCGTTGAAGGGGGAGCGGGCGGCTCCTACGAGCAGTACTTC. Protein: CSVEGGAGGSYEQYF.

The rearrangement uses TRBV7-6 and TRBJ1-5; D remains unclear. The CDR3 is 13 residues long. V shed 1 base and J shed 6 bases, with 7 bases lying between them. Germline loops: CDR1 SGHVS, CDR2 FNYEAQ. Here the CDR3 DNA reads TGTGCCAGCAGCTTAGGGGCCTCTCAGCCCCAGCATTTT. Its translation: CASSLGASQPQHF.

The chain uses TRBV5-5 and TRBJ1-2; a possible D gene is TRBD1 (6 bases). V was pared by 2 bases and J by 5 bases, with 10 bases between. In germline, CDR1 is SGHKS, CDR2 YYEKEE (reference sequence). This CDR3 contains 13 residues. CDR3: CASSLGQRYGYTF. DNA for the CDR3: TGTGCCAGCAGCTTAGGACAGAGGTATGGCTACACCTTC.

This chain connects TRBV10-3 to TRBJ1-1; the D gene is possibly TRBD1 (5 bases). V dropped 10 bases and J dropped 2 bases, with 17 bases sitting between them. The CDR3 is 14 amino acids. CDR1 and CDR2 from the germline V gene are ENHRY and SYGVKD. CDR3 loop: CATWGGTVNTEAFF. The CDR3 DNA reads TGTGCCACCTGGGGGGGGACGGTCAACACTGAAGCTTTCTTT.

This chain connects TRBV4-3 to TRBJ1-2; 8 bases match TRBD1. This CDR3 is 14 amino acids long. The germline V gene encodes CDR1 LGHNA and CDR2 YSLEER. The ends lost 1 base at V and 4 bases at J; junction bases unmatched: 2. Written as DNA, the CDR3 is TGCGCCAGCAGCCAAGCAGGGGGCAGCTATGGCTACACCTTC. Protein: CASSQAGGSYGYTF.

The chain carries TRBV7-6 and TRBJ2-3; 12 bases align to TRBD2. The CDR3 covers 16 residues. J was trimmed by 3 bases and V by 5 bases; bases with no gene match: 6. The germline gives CDR1 SGHVS, CDR2 FNYEAQ. The CDR3 spells CASSPRTSGATDTQYF. The DNA for the CDR3 is TGTGCCAGCAGCCCACGGACTAGCGGGGCGACAGATACGCAGTATTTT.

The CDR3 loop reads CASRSLGGPTEAFF. The CDR3 coding sequence is TGCGCCAGTCGGAGCCTAGGGGGTCCCACTGAAGCTTTCTTT. The genes are TRBV4-1 and TRBJ1-1; D possibly corresponds to TRBD1 (6 bases). The length of the CDR3 is 14 residues. CDR1 is MGHRA, CDR2 YSYEKL, per germline. Deletions cut 9 bases from V and 4 bases from J, with 18 bases between.